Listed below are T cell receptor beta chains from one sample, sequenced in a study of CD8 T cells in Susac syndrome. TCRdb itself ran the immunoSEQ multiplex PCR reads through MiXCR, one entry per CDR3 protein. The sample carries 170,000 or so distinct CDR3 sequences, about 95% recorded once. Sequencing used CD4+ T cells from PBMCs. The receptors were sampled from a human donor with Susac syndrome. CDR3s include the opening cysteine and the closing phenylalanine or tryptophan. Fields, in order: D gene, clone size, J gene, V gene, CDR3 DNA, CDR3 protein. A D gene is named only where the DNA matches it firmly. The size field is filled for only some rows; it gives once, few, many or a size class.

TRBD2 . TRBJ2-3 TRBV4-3 TGCGCCAGCAGCCAAGATCGGAGCGGGAGGGGACTAGGGGATACGCAGTATTTT CASSQDRSGRGLGDTQYF
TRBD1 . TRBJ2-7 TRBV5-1 TGCGCCAGCAGCTTGGCCGGGACAGGGCCCCACGAGCAGTACTTC CASSLAGTGPHEQYF
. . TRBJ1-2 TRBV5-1 TGCGCCAGCAGCTTGGTGGCAGGGAACAGTGATGGCTACACCTTC CASSLVAGNSDGYTF
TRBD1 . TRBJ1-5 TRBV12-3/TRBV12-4 TGTGCCAGCACCATGACAGGGGGCGATCAGCCCCAGCATTTT CASTMTGGDQPQHF
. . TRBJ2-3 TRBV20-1 TGCAGTGCTGGGCCCCAATTGATCCATACGCAGTATTTT CSAGPQLIHTQYF
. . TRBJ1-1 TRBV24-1 TGTGCCACCAGTGATAAGGGCGTTCGGACTGAAGCTTTCTTT CATSDKGVRTEAFF
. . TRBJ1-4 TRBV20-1 TGCAGCGCCCCGGTTGCAACTAATGAAAAACTGTTTTTT CSAPVATNEKLFF
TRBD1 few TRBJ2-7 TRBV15 TGTGCCACCAGCAGGGACAGGGGCTACGAGCAGTACTTC CATSRDRGYEQYF
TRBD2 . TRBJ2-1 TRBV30 TGTGCCTGGAGTGTAGGGTGGCTAGCGGGACACAATGAGCAGTTCTTC CAWSVGWLAGHNEQFF
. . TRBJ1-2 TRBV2 TGTGCCAGCAAGTCGGGGGGCCTCTATGGCTACACCTTC CASKSGGLYGYTF
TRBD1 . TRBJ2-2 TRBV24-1 TGTGCCACCAGTGATTCCTCGGCAGGGGGCACGACCGGGGAGCTGTTTTTT CATSDSSAGGTTGELFF
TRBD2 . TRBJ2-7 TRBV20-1 TGCAGTGCTAGCAATCCGCGACTAGCGGCCTACGAGCAGTACTTC CSASNPRLAAYEQYF
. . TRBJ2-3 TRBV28 TGTGCCAGCAGGAAACCCGGGTCCACAAACTTAGATACGCAGTATTTT CASRKPGSTNLDTQYF
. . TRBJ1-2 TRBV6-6 TGTGCCAGCAGTTACCTCCGTTTATATGGCTACACCTTC CASSYLRLYGYTF
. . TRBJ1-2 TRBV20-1 TGCAGTGCTGGTAAAGGAGAATACCTGGCTAACTATGGCTACACCTTC CSAGKGEYLANYGYTF
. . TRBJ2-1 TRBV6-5 TGTGCCAGCAGTTACGGGGAGGAGCAGTTCTTC CASSYGEEQFF
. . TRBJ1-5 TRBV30 TGTGCCTGGAGTAGGATGGGAGATCAGCCCCAGCATTTT CAWSRMGDQPQHF
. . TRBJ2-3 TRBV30 TGTGCCTGGACCCTATCCGACAGTCTTGTCACAGATACGCAGTATTTT CAWTLSDSLVTDTQYF
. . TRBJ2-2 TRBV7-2 TGTGCCAGCAGCTCTTCAGGGGTTACCGGGGAGCTGTTTTTT CASSSSGVTGELFF
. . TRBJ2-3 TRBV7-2 TGTGCCAGCAGCTTATCTCGAGCTGTGAGGACAGATACGCAGTATTTT CASSLSRAVRTDTQYF
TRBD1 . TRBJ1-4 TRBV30 TGTGCCTGGAGTGCCGGACAGGGGGCAAGTGAAAAACTGTTTTTT CAWSAGQGASEKLFF
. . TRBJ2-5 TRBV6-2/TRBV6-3 TGTGCCAGCAGTCCACGTGGCGGGAAAGAGACCCAGTACTTC CASSPRGGKETQYF
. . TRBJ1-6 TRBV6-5 TGTGCCAGCAGTTACCCCAATTCACCCCTCCACTTT CASSYPNSPLHF
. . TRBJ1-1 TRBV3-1 TGTGCCAGCAGCCAGGACAGTTCGAACACTGAAGCTTTCTTT CASSQDSSNTEAFF
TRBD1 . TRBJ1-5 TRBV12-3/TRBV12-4 TGTGCCAGCAGTCGCTCGGGACAGAGTCTAAATCAGCCCCAGCATTTT CASSRSGQSLNQPQHF
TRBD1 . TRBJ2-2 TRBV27 TGTGCCAGCAGTTCCTCCGGGACAGGGGGTCTATCGAACACCGGGGAGCTGTTTTTT CASSSSGTGGLSNTGELFF
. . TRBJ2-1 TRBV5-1 TGCGCCAGCAGCCCTCCGGGCAGGGGCTACAATGAGCAGTTCTTC CASSPPGRGYNEQFF
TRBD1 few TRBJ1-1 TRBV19 TGTGCCAGTAGTTCCACAGGGGACACTGAAGCTTTCTTT CASSSTGDTEAFF
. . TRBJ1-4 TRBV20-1 TGCAGTGCTGCCGGGGAGGGTGAAAAACTGTTTTTT CSAAGEGEKLFF
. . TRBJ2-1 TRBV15 TGTGCCACCAGCAGGCGCACTACGGGTGAGCAGTTCTTC CATSRRTTGEQFF
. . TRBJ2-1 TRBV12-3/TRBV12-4 TGTGCCAGCAGTTTCAGATCCGGCTCCTACAATGAGCAGTTCTTC CASSFRSGSYNEQFF
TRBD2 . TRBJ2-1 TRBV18 TGTGCCAGCTCACCACCGCTTCGCCTAGCGGGAGGGTATGAGCAGTTCTTC CASSPPLRLAGGYEQFF
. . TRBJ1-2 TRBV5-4 TGTGCCAGCAGCCCGGCGGTCCCTGGCTATGGCTACACCTTC CASSPAVPGYGYTF
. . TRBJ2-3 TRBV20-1 TGCAGTGCTAGAGATGATCTGGGGGGAAGCACAGATACGCAGTATTTT CSARDDLGGSTDTQYF
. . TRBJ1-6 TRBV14 TGTGCCAGCAGCCGGGGGCCAGGATCACCCCTCCACTTT CASSRGPGSPLHF
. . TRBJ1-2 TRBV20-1 TGCAGTGCTAGAGATCACGGACATCAGAACTATGGCTACACCTTC CSARDHGHQNYGYTF
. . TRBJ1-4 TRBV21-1 TGTGCCAGCAGCAAAGATCGGACCAGAATAAATGAAAAACTGTCTTTT CASSKDRTRINEKLSF
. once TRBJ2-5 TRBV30 TGTGCCTGGAGTCACCTAGGGGAGACCCAGTACTTC CAWSHLGETQYF
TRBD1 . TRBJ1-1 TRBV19 TGTGCCAGTAGTGTAACAGGGGGCGCGAACACTGAAGCTTTCTTT CASSVTGGANTEAFF
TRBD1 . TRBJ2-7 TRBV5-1 TGCGCCAGCAGCTCACAGGGGCGTATTGCCTACGAGCAGTACTTC CASSSQGRIAYEQYF
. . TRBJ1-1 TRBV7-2 TGTGCCAGCAGCTTAGCCAGGGTGAACACTGAAGCTTTCTTT CASSLARVNTEAFF
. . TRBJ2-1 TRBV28 TGTGCCAGCAGCCAATCTTTCCCTCCGGAGCAGTTCTTC CASSQSFPPEQFF
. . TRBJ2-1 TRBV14 TGTGCCAGCAGCCAAGAACCAACCTACAATGAGCAGTTCTTC CASSQEPTYNEQFF
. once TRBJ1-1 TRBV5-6 TGTGCCAGCAGCTTGCTGGGAGTTGAGACTGAAGCTTTCTTT CASSLLGVETEAFF
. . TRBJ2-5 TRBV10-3 TGTGCCATCAGATCCGGCAGCGGGGAGACCCAGTACTTC CAIRSGSGETQYF
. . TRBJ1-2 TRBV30 TGTGCCTGGAGTAGGGCCAGGGAGTATGGCTACACCTTC CAWSRAREYGYTF
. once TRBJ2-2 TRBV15 TGTGCCACCAGCAGTGGACAGTCGATCACCGGGGAGCTGTTTTTT CATSSGQSITGELFF
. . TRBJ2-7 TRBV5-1 TGTGCCAGCAGCTTGGAGCTCTCGTCCTACGAGCAGTACTTC CASSLELSSYEQYF
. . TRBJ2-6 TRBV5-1 TGCGCCAGCAGCTTGGGGACGAGGGGGGCCAACGTCCTGACTTTC CASSLGTRGANVLTF
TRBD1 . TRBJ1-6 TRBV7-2 TGTGCCAGCAGCTACGGACAGGGAAATTCACCCCTCCACTTT CASSYGQGNSPLHF
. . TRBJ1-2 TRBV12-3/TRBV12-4 TGTGCCAGCAGTTTAGGGGGGACGGCCTATGGCTACACCTTC CASSLGGTAYGYTF
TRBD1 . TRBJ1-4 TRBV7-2 TGTGCCAGCAGCTTAAACAGGGGAGCAACTAATGAAAAACTGTTTTTT CASSLNRGATNEKLFF
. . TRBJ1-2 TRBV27 TGTGCCAGCAGTTTATCAGGGGACTATGGCTACACCTTC CASSLSGDYGYTF
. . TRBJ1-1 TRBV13 TGTGCCAGCAGCTTCCAGGGGCCTGAAGCTTTCTTT CASSFQGPEAFF
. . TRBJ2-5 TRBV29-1 TGCAGCGTTCACTGGGAGCAAGAGACCCAGTACTTC CSVHWEQETQYF